This passage covers 14 T cell receptor beta chains from one sample sequenced in a study of CD8 T cells in Susac syndrome. Random hexamers were used to reverse transcribe the RNA input (roughly 0.5 to 1 ug). TCRdb ran MiXCR on the immunoSEQ multiplex PCR reads and lists one entry per CDR3 protein. The sample yields 110,000 or so distinct CDR3 sequences, about nine tenths seen once. Sequenced material: CD4+ T cells from PBMCs. The receptors come from a human donor in good health.

This rearrangement joins TRBV3-1 to TRBJ1-5; D possibly corresponds to TRBD1 (5 bases). The V end lost 5 bases, the J end lost 4 bases, and 12 bases lay between the germline ends. Germline values: CDR1 LGHDT, CDR2 YNNKEL (reference sequence). The CDR3 runs to 14 residues. The CDR3 sequence: CASSFGTANQPQHF. CDR3 coding DNA: TGTGCCAGCAGCTTCGGGACGGCTAATCAGCCCCAGCATTTT.

This chain connects TRBV7-3 to TRBJ2-7; tentatively, D is TRBD1 (6 bases). Germline V CDR1 and CDR2: SGHTA, FQGTGA. Trimming left V 4 bases short and J 4 bases short, with 11 bases between. The CDR3 loop spans 13 amino acids. The CDR3 loop reads CASSSGQLYEQYF. CDR3 DNA: TGTGCCAGCAGCTCGGGACAACTATACGAGCAGTACTTC.

The table lists this clonotype with a few counts. The J gene is TRBJ1-2, the V gene TRBV7-2, with D possibly TRBD1 on 6 matching bases. V gave up 5 bases and J gave up 0 bases, with 16 bases separating them. There are 16 residues in the CDR3. The germline V gene has CDR1 SGHTA and CDR2 FQGNSA. CDR3 sequence: CASSRGPSVPNYGYTF. The CDR3 coding sequence is TGTGCCAGCAGCCGGGGGCCGTCGGTACCTAACTATGGCTACACCTTC.

This clonotype has only one observation. V is TRBV29-1 and J is TRBJ2-2, with 7 positions matching TRBD1. Per the germline V gene, CDR1 is SQVTM and CDR2 is ANQGSEA. There are 13 residues in the CDR3. Germline trimming cut 8 bases from V and 3 bases from J; bases unmatched to any gene: 6. CDR3 sequence reads: CSSGQADTGELFF. The DNA of the CDR3 is TGCAGCTCCGGACAGGCTGACACCGGGGAGCTGTTTTTT.

The chain couples TRBV5-6 to TRBJ2-1; TRBD2 agrees at 16 bases. The J segment lost 2 bases and the V segment lost 0 bases, leaving 2 bases of the junction unmatched. The CDR3 is made up of 18 amino acids. Per the germline V gene, CDR1 is SGHDT and CDR2 is YYEEEE. The CDR3 region has the DNA TGTGCCAGCAGCTTGGAGGGACTAGCGGGGGGGCCCTACAATGAGCAGTTCTTC. It yields the protein CASSLEGLAGGPYNEQFF.

This chain links TRBV15 with TRBJ2-2; D unresolved. V gave up 0 bases and J gave up 2 bases, with 13 bases separating them. The CDR3 spans 17 residues. From germline, CDR1 is LNHNV and CDR2 YYDKDF (reference sequence). CDR3 residues: CATSRDFGQSNTGELFF. DNA for the CDR3: TGTGCCACCAGCAGAGATTTCGGGCAGAGTAACACCGGGGAGCTGTTTTTT.

The chain combines TRBV5-1 with TRBJ1-1; 9 bases agree with TRBD1. Germline lookup yields CDR1 SGHRS and CDR2 YFSETQ. The ends lost 2 bases at V and 8 bases at J; junction bases unmatched: 7. The CDR3 runs to 14 residues. The CDR3 loop reads CASSLQSGTGEAFF. CDR3 DNA sequence: TGCGCCAGCAGCTTACAATCCGGGACAGGGGAAGCTTTCTTT.

The chain couples TRBV4-2 to TRBJ2-6; TRBD1 matches 10 bases. Trimming cost V 4 bases and J 0 bases; bases outside gene matches: 6. The CDR3 has 18 residues. Germline loops: CDR1 LGHNA, CDR2 YNFKEQ. The CDR3 loop reads CASSLLGQGDSGANVLTF. For the CDR3, the DNA is TGTGCCAGCAGCCTCCTCGGACAGGGGGACTCTGGGGCCAACGTCCTGACTTTC.

The J gene is TRBJ2-2, the V gene TRBV5-4; the D gene is possibly TRBD1 (5 bases). In germline, CDR1 is SGHNT, CDR2 YYREEE (reference sequence). The CDR3 covers 15 residues. V lost 0 bases to trimming and J lost 1 base, with 7 bases between them. The CDR3 coding sequence is TGTGCCAGCAGCTTGGACAGGATGAACACCGGGGAGCTGTTTTTT. Its protein product is CASSLDRMNTGELFF.

The chain employs TRBV29-1 and TRBJ2-5, with D perhaps being TRBD1 or TRBD2 (5 bases each). Trimming pared 6 bases from V and 4 bases from J, leaving 12 bases between. CDR1 and CDR2 (germline): SQVTM, ANQGSEA. The CDR3 is 12 amino acids. The CDR3 bases are TGCAGCGTGGGACGGACGGGAGAGACCCAGTACTTC. Translating it yields CSVGRTGETQYF.

The chain joins TRBV4-1 to TRBJ1-1; no clear D gene. V was shortened by 1 base and J by 6 bases, with 6 bases between the two germline ends. The CDR3 contains 12 residues. Looked up from germline, CDR1 is MGHRA and CDR2 is YSYEKL. The CDR3 spells CASSQGASEAFF. DNA for the CDR3: TGCGCCAGCAGCCAAGGAGCCTCTGAAGCTTTCTTT.

The V call is TRBV28, the J call TRBJ2-1; tentative D call: TRBD2 (5 bases). The CDR3 sequence is 13 residues long. V was cut by 4 bases and J by 4 bases, with 8 bases left in between. Germline values: CDR1 MDHEN, CDR2 SYDVKM. The DNA of the CDR3 is TGTGCCAGCAGTTCTAGCACGTACAATGAGCAGTTCTTC. It codes for CASSSSTYNEQFF.

This chain links TRBV12-3 or TRBV12-4 with TRBJ1-2, with D tentatively TRBD1 (5 bases). The CDR3 is 11 residues long. Trimming took off 6 bases at V and 7 bases at J, with 9 bases between the two ends. In DNA form, the CDR3 reads TGTGCCAGCAGCCGGGGGATTGGCTACACCTTC. Protein: CASSRGIGYTF.

This clonotype was recorded once. V usage is TRBV5-4 and J usage is TRBJ1-1; weak D call: TRBD1 (6 bases). The CDR3 has 14 amino acids. V lost 7 bases to trimming and J lost 4 bases, with 17 bases between them. Germline V gives CDR1 SGHNT, CDR2 YYREEE (reference sequence). CDR3 coding DNA: TGTGCCAGCTCGGGAGGGGGGGCGCCCACTGAAGCTTTCTTT. It encodes CASSGGGAPTEAFF.